The 27 T cell receptor beta chains below come from one sample, sequenced in a study of T cells in women clearing cervical HPV infection. Generated by immunoSEQ multiplex PCR, the TCRdb table keeps only in-frame clones and is missing some. With under 35,000 clones in the sample, the ten largest clones hold 3.5%. The sample comprised blood buffy coat. The receptors were gathered from a woman between 18 and 70 years old with a cervical HPV16 infection that either progressed to CIN3+ or cleared (not recorded which).

On this clone: The CDR3 goes on 3 residues after the read ends, and that part is filled in from the germline J gene. The chain joins TRBV5-1 to TRBJ2-3, with 11 bases aligning to TRBD2. Per germline, CDR1 SGHRS and CDR2 YFSETQ. This CDR3 is built from 15 residues. The CDR3 DNA, read in part, is TGCGCCAGCAGCGCTAGCGGGAGGCTCCAAGAGACG. Translation gives CASSASGRLQET. The entire CDR3 protein is CASSASGRLQETQYF.

Note on this clone: With the read ending 3 residues before the CDR3 end, the germline J gene is used to fill in that end. The chain employs TRBV18 and TRBJ1-2, with D perhaps TRBD1 (6 bases). The CDR3 contains 13 residues. Germline lookup yields CDR1 KGHSH and CDR2 LQKENI. Partial CDR3 DNA: TGTGCCAGCTCACTTGAGGGTTCAGGGGAC. It is translated as CASSLEGSGD. The full CDR3 reads CASSLEGSGDYTF.

As regards this clone: A read error may account for a junction end that differs from germline. Read data end 3 residues before the CDR3 end; the end is taken from the germline J gene. V usage is TRBV7-3 and J usage is TRBJ2-7; a possible D gene is TRBD2 (6 bases). CDR1 and CDR2 (germline): SGHTA, FQGTGA. This CDR3 region has 13 residues. CDR3 amino acids: CASSPGTSSEQYF. The sequenced CDR3 bases are TGTGCCAGCAGCCCAGGGACTTCCTCCGAG.

Turning to this clone: From the germline J gene comes the end of the CDR3, since the read stops 3 residues before it. V gene TRBV6-1 combines with J gene TRBJ2-7; the D is unclear. The V end was cut by 3 bases, the J end by 2 bases, with 5 bases between. The germline CDR1 and CDR2 sequences are MNHNS and SASEGT. The CDR3 extends over 12 amino acids. CDR3 DNA (partial): TGTGCCAGCAGTGATAGTCCCTACGAG. This sequence encodes CASSDSPYE. The full CDR3 protein reads CASSDSPYEQYF.

As concerns this clone: Read sequence stops 3 residues before the CDR3 end, and the germline J gene provides the missing end. The V and J genes are TRBV6-1 and TRBJ2-7, with TRBD2 identical over 10 bases. Trimming at V came to 1 base and at J to 5 bases, leaving 5 bases not matched to a gene. The CDR3 is 15 amino acids. From germline, CDR1 is MNHNS and CDR2 SASEGT. The part of the CDR3 DNA that was read is TGTGCCAGCAGTGAAGTACTAGCGGGATGGAACGAG. This encodes CASSEVLAGWNE. The entire CDR3 protein is CASSEVLAGWNEQYF.

Points on this clone: Read data end 3 residues before the CDR3 end; the end is taken from the germline J gene. The chain combines TRBV20-1 with TRBJ2-7, with TRBD2 matching 9 bases. The trim removed 1 base at V and 5 bases at J, leaving 9 bases unmatched. This CDR3 region has 15 residues. Germline loops: CDR1 DFQATT, CDR2 SNEGSKA (reference sequence). CDR3 DNA (partial): TGCAGTGCTAGAGTGATAGCGGGAGAATCCCACGAG. It translates to CSARVIAGESHE. The entire CDR3 protein reads CSARVIAGESHEQYF.

To note about this clone: From the germline J gene comes the end of the CDR3, since the read stops 3 residues before it. The chain carries TRBV6-2 or TRBV6-3 and TRBJ1-5; perhaps TRBD1 as D (5 bases). There are 16 residues in the CDR3. V was pared by 0 bases and J by 7 bases, with 16 bases between. Germline V lookup: CDR1 MNHEY, CDR2 SVGEGT. CDR3 DNA, as far as it was read: TGTGCCAGCAGTTACTCGGATCGGTTCTCAGGGCAGCCC. This codes for CASSYSDRFSGQP. Given in full, the CDR3 is CASSYSDRFSGQPQHF.

With regard to this clone: The read ends 3 residues before the CDR3 terminus; that terminus is restored from the germline J gene. The gene calls are TRBV29-1 and TRBJ2-1, with 13 nucleotides matching TRBD2. The CDR3 is 14 amino acids. Germline V gene data show CDR1 as SQVTM and CDR2 as ANQGSEA. J lost 7 bases, V lost 5 bases, and 5 bases had no gene match. The CDR3 sequence: CSVSQGLAGNEQFF. The DNA read from the CDR3 is TGCAGCGTTTCTCAGGGACTAGCGGGGAATGAG.

Points on this clone: The read gets to within 3 residues of the CDR3 end, and the germline J gene fills in the rest. The V and J genes are TRBV7-6 and TRBJ1-6, with 7 bases matching TRBD1. Germline assignment: CDR1 SGHVS and CDR2 FNYEAQ. J lost 7 bases, V lost 4 bases, and 13 bases had no gene match. This CDR3 spans 17 amino acids. The covered CDR3 bases are TGTGCCAGCAGCTCAGGCCCTAGGGGGCCGGTAAATTCACCC. Its protein is CASSSGPRGPVNSP. The whole CDR3 sequence reads CASSSGPRGPVNSPLHF.

About this clone: The read ends 3 residues shy of where the CDR3 ends; the end is completed using the germline J gene. The chain combines TRBV9 with TRBJ2-6, with D perhaps TRBD1 (5 bases). The germline CDR1 and CDR2 sequences are SGDLS and YYNGEE. This CDR3 is built from 15 residues. V gave up 0 bases and J gave up 1 base, with 5 bases separating them. The covered CDR3 bases are TGTGCCAGCAGCGTAGCAGGGTCTGGGGCCAACGTC. Its protein product is CASSVAGSGANV. The CDR3 in its entirety is CASSVAGSGANVLTF. Complete variable domain (other parts from reference TRBV9 and TRBJ2-6): DSGVTQTPKHLITATGQRVTLRCSPRSGDLSVYWYQQSLDQGLQFLIQYYNGEERAKGNILERFSAQQFPDLHSELNLSSLELGDSALYFCASSVAGSGANVLTFGAGSRLTVL.

Worth noting for this clone: Read coverage stops 3 residues before the CDR3 terminus; the germline J gene supplies the remainder. The chain combines TRBV12-3 or TRBV12-4 with TRBJ2-3; 7 bases map to TRBD2. This CDR3 is 15 amino acids long. With 3 bases clipped from V and 5 bases from J, the junction kept 8 bases outside the gene matches. CDR3 DNA (partial): TGTGCCAGCAGTTTTACCCCTTTAGCGGGAGATACG. It codes for CASSFTPLAGDT. From start to end, the CDR3 is CASSFTPLAGDTQYF.

Points on this clone: From the germline J gene comes the end of the CDR3, since the read stops 3 residues before it. The rearrangement joins TRBV28 to TRBJ2-2; 7 bases fit TRBD1. The germline V gene has CDR1 MDHEN and CDR2 SYDVKM. The V gene end was trimmed by 5 bases and the J gene end by 3 bases; junction bases not matched to a gene: 6. The CDR3 extends over 15 amino acids. CDR3 bases read: TGTGCCAGCAGTCGCAAACAGGGGCACACCGGGGAG. Translating it yields CASSRKQGHTGE. The whole CDR3 is CASSRKQGHTGELFF.

With respect to this clone: From the germline J gene comes the end of the CDR3, since the read stops 3 residues before it. This sequence joins TRBV11-2 and TRBJ2-7; no firm D call. Germline V CDR1 and CDR2: SGHAT, FQNNGV. This CDR3 contains 15 residues. V was trimmed by 1 base and J by 0 bases, leaving 10 bases between them. The part of the CDR3 DNA that was read is TGTGCCAGCAGCTTAGGTATGCAGAGCTCCTACGAG. Its translation: CASSLGMQSSYE. The CDR3, in full, reads CASSLGMQSSYEQYF.

As for this clone: The CDR3 end falls 3 residues outside the read, so it is completed with the germline J gene. The chain uses TRBV29-1 and TRBJ1-2; 7 bases line up with TRBD1. This CDR3 is built from 13 residues. Losses at the gene ends were 6 bases for V and 6 bases for J; bases not matched to a gene: 10. Germline assignment: CDR1 SQVTM and CDR2 ANQGSEA. The sequenced CDR3 bases are TGCAGCGTAGATGTAGGGACAGAACATGGC. This encodes CSVDVGTEHG. The entire CDR3 is CSVDVGTEHGYTF.

Worth noting for this clone: The missing CDR3 end, 3 residues past where the read stops, is filled in from the germline J gene. This chain links TRBV4-2 with TRBJ2-5; maybe TRBD2 (6 bases). V dropped 3 bases and J dropped 3 bases, with 11 bases sitting between them. This CDR3 is 14 amino acids long. The germline gives CDR1 LGHNA, CDR2 YNFKEQ. The CDR3 here is CASSQGGGEETQYF. The CDR3 bases that were read are TGTGCCAGCAGCCAGGGGGGTGGGGAAGAGACC.

Of note for this clone: The CDR3 end lies 3 residues beyond the end of the read and is filled in from the germline J gene. The chain employs TRBV5-4 and TRBJ2-1; maybe TRBD2 (6 bases). Germline CDR1 reads SGHNT; CDR2 reads YYREEE (reference sequence). This CDR3 region has 15 residues. The V end was cut by 0 bases, the J end by 7 bases, with 14 bases between. CDR3 DNA (partial): TGTGCCAGCAGCTTGGGGGGACGGGCGGGGAATGAG. Protein: CASSLGGRAGNE. The whole CDR3 reads CASSLGGRAGNEQFF.

Concerning this clone: The CDR3 is cut off 3 residues early in the read; its end comes from the germline J gene. V and J are TRBV2 and TRBJ2-1; TRBD1 matches 9 bases. Germline-derived CDR1 and CDR2 are SNHLY and FYNNEI. With 3 bases clipped from V and 4 bases from J, the junction kept 4 bases outside the gene matches. This CDR3 is 15 amino acids long. The part of the CDR3 DNA that was read is TGTGCCAGCAGTGATCAGACAGGGGGGTACAATGAG. It encodes CASSDQTGGYNE. The whole CDR3 reads CASSDQTGGYNEQFF. Full variable domain (outside the CDR3, taken from reference TRBV2 and TRBJ2-1): EPEVTQTPSHQVTQMGQEVILRCVPISNHLYFYWYRQILGQKVEFLVSFYNNEISEKSEIFDDQFSVERPDGSNFTLKIRSTKLEDSAMYFCASSDQTGGYNEQFFGPGTRLTVL.

About this clone itself: Read data end 3 residues before the CDR3 end; the end is taken from the germline J gene. V is TRBV2 and J is TRBJ2-3; 7 bases agree with TRBD2. V shed 4 bases and J 1 base; nucleotides not matched to a gene: 2. This CDR3 spans 14 amino acids. CDR1 SNHLY and CDR2 FYNNEI come from the germline V gene. CDR3 bases read: TGTGCCAGCAGTGTTACTAGCGGCACAGATACG. It yields the protein CASSVTSGTDT. The whole CDR3 protein reads CASSVTSGTDTQYF.

About this clone: The CDR3 goes on 3 residues after the read ends, and that part is filled in from the germline J gene. The chain has TRBV18 and TRBJ2-1, with 8 bases fitting TRBD2. This CDR3 is 15 amino acids long. Losses at the gene ends were 3 bases for V and 2 bases for J; bases not matched to a gene: 3. Germline V gives CDR1 KGHSH, CDR2 LQKENI. CDR3 sequence reads: CASSPALAAYNEQFF. Partial CDR3 DNA: TGTGCCAGCTCACCCGCACTAGCGGCCTACAATGAG.

Of note for this clone: The read stops 3 residues short of the end of the CDR3; the missing end is completed from the germline J gene. V gene TRBV5-1 combines with J gene TRBJ2-5, with D maybe TRBD1 (6 bases). The CDR3 has 13 residues. Germline V lookup: CDR1 SGHRS, CDR2 YFSETQ. With 4 bases removed from V and 4 bases from J, the gap between germline ends came to 11 bases. The CDR3 here is CASSVSGAETQYF. The part of the CDR3 DNA that was read is TGCGCCAGCAGCGTGTCAGGGGCAGAGACC. The variable domain in full, with the rest retrieved from reference TRBV5-1 and TRBJ2-5, is KAGVTQTPRYLIKTRGQQVTLSCSPISGHRSVSWYQQTPGQGLQFLFEYFSETQRNKGNFPGRFSGRQFSNSRSEMNVSTLELGDSALYLCASSVSGAETQYFGPGTRLLVL.

A remark on this clone: The CDR3 end lies 3 residues beyond the end of the read and is filled in from the germline J gene. The V call is TRBV19, the J call TRBJ1-4; 8 positions match TRBD1. The CDR3 sequence is 16 residues long. The germline gives CDR1 LNHDA, CDR2 SQIVND (reference sequence). The ends lost 3 bases at V and 8 bases at J; junction bases unmatched: 11. Partial CDR3 DNA: TGTGCCAGTAGTATCCTCGGTACAGGGGGAAGGGAAAAA. The encoded protein is CASSILGTGGREK. The full-length CDR3 reads as CASSILGTGGREKLFF.

In regard to this clone: The CDR3 end falls 3 residues outside the read, so it is completed with the germline J gene. The sample carries other DNA sequences with the same CDR3. The chain links TRBV30 to TRBJ2-5; a weak D match, TRBD2 (5 bases). Germline V CDR1 and CDR2: GTSNPN, SVGIG (reference sequence). The CDR3 runs to 15 residues. Trimming removed 0 bases from V and 1 base from J, with 12 bases in between. The CDR3 spells CAWSVLAGRQETQYF. The covered CDR3 bases are TGTGCCTGGAGTGTACTGGCGGGTCGCCAAGAGACC.

A note on this clone: Read sequence stops 3 residues before the CDR3 end, and the germline J gene provides the missing end. The V and J genes are TRBV30 and TRBJ1-1; D not certain. V shed 0 bases and J shed 3 bases, with 8 bases lying between them. The germline V gene encodes CDR1 GTSNPN and CDR2 SVGIG (reference sequence). The CDR3 sequence is 13 residues long. CDR3 bases read: TGTGCCTGGAGTGTGGCAAAGGACACTGAA. Translation gives CAWSVAKDTE. The CDR3 in full is CAWSVAKDTEAFF. Based on the CDR3 plus reference TRBV30 and TRBJ1-1, the full variable domain is SQTIHQWPATLVQPVGSPLSLECTVEGTSNPNLYWYRQAAGRGLQLLFYSVGIGQISSEVPQNLSASRPQDRQFILSSKKLLLSDSGFYLCAWSVAKDTEAFFGQGTRLTVV.

As regards this clone: The read halts 3 residues ahead of the CDR3 end, with the missing end drawn from the germline J gene. This sequence joins TRBV2 and TRBJ2-2; 12 nucleotides align to TRBD2. The germline CDR1 and CDR2 sequences are SNHLY and FYNNEI. V shed 6 bases, J shed 2 bases, and the junction held 4 bases outside the gene matches. CDR3 length equals 16 residues. CDR3: CASRSGLAGNTGELFF. The sequenced CDR3 bases are TGTGCCAGCAGGTCCGGACTAGCGGGAAACACCGGGGAG.

Points on this clone: The read ends 3 residues early relative to the CDR3; the germline J gene fills the gap. The V call is TRBV5-1, the J call TRBJ1-6, with 8 nucleotides matching TRBD1. The V gene end was trimmed by 4 bases and the J gene end by 10 bases; junction bases not matched to a gene: 7. Germline values: CDR1 SGHRS, CDR2 YFSETQ. This CDR3 is 14 amino acids long. CDR3 amino acids: CASSSGQGESPLHF. The DNA read from the CDR3 is TGCGCCAGCAGCAGTGGACAGGGTGAATCACCC.

Concerning this clone itself: The read stops 3 residues short of the end of the CDR3; the missing end is completed from the germline J gene. The chain carries TRBV11-3 and TRBJ2-2, with TRBD2 matching 11 bases. Per germline, CDR1 SGHNT and CDR2 YENEEA. CDR3 size: 15 residues. J gave up 7 bases and V 1 base, and 2 bases lay outside the gene matches. CDR3 amino acids: CASSLGLAGNGELFF. CDR3 DNA, as far as it was read: TGTGCCAGCAGCTTAGGACTAGCGGGAAACGGGGAG.

About this clone: The read finishes 3 residues shy of the CDR3 end, and the germline J gene is used to complete it. V gene TRBV5-1 combines with J gene TRBJ2-7; TRBD1 or TRBD2 may be the D gene (6 bases each). The CDR3 length is 15 residues. The V end lost 2 bases, the J end lost 3 bases, and 15 bases lay between the germline ends. Germline V gene data show CDR1 as SGHRS and CDR2 as YFSETQ. Incomplete CDR3 DNA: TGCGCCAGCAGCTTAGTGACAGGAGGGTTCTACGAG. Protein: CASSLVTGGFYE. The entire CDR3 protein reads CASSLVTGGFYEQYF.